This T cell receptor beta chain was sequenced in a study of cytomegalovirus exposure and HLA in healthy donors. General study points: Reports indicate that TCR beta sequences accurately predicted the HLA-A and HLA-B alleles of most subjects. In a later analysis, common viral pathogens appeared linked to several of the most significant clusters. Trimming of TCR beta V- and J-genes showed a link, identified in a later analysis, to a missense DCLRE1C variant. The classifier reportedly diagnosed cytomegalovirus status with high sensitivity and specificity.

This PCR relied on a set of 60 Vbeta primers and 13 Jbeta primers. TCRdb's table, derived via immunoSEQ multiplex PCR, lists solely in-frame clones and lacks some. In the table there are under 150,000 clones, roughly 9.9% of which are singletons. Only a few counts were recorded for this clone. Its matching antigen is unknown. Germline-derived CDR1 and CDR2 are GTSNPN and SVGIG (reference sequence). This CDR3 spans 13 amino acids. Between the trimmed V and J ends, which lost 3 bases and 4 bases, there was a span of 12 bases. This chain links TRBV30 with TRBJ2-5, with D possibly TRBD1 on 5 matching bases. The clonotype was recovered from a man aged 30 to 45 in good health and CMV-seronegative. The sequenced material came from PBMCs. The CDR3 sequence: CAWRQDNLETQYF. The CDR3, as DNA: TGTGCCTGGAGACAGGACAACCTAGAGACCCAGTACTTC. Full variable domain (remainder filled in from reference TRBV30 and TRBJ2-5): SQTIHQWPATLVQPVGSPLSLECTVEGTSNPNLYWYRQAAGRGLQLLFYSVGIGQISSEVPQNLSASRPQDRQFILSSKKLLLSDSGFYLCAWRQDNLETQYFGPGTRLLVL.